These 30 T cell receptor beta chains share one sample of origin, sequenced in a study of shared clonotypes between healthy human individuals. The method was immunoSEQ multiplex PCR; TCRdb's version includes in-frame clones alone and lacks a portion of them. The sample holds roughly 2,500,000 clones, 80% to 95% seen once. The sequenced sample was naive CD4+ T cells from PBMCs. Subset in this sample: CD45RA+ positively selected. All receptors come from a young man in good health. Some clones in this sample may be carry-over from other donors' samples.

For this clone: The sample contains more than one DNA sequence encoding this CDR3. This chain joins TRBV2 and TRBJ2-7; the match to TRBD2 covers 12 bases. Germline lookup yields CDR1 SNHLY and CDR2 FYNNEI. Unmatched junction bases numbered 2, after V lost 6 bases and J lost 2 bases. The CDR3 spans 14 residues. The CDR3 DNA reads as TGTGCCAGCAGAGGACTAGCGGGAACCTACGAGCAGTACTTC. Amino acid sequence: CASRGLAGTYEQYF.

This clone was seen only once. The same CDR3 is also encoded by other DNA sequences in this sample. CDR3 coding DNA: TGCGCCAGCAGCGTCGGACTAGCGGGAGGCGATGAGCAGTTCTTC. This encodes CASSVGLAGGDEQFF. V is TRBV5-1 and J is TRBJ2-1; 14 bases fit TRBD2. The V gene end was trimmed by 4 bases and the J gene end by 8 bases; junction bases not matched to a gene: 5. The germline V gene has CDR1 SGHRS and CDR2 YFSETQ. This CDR3 contains 15 residues. Supplemented by reference TRBV5-1 and TRBJ2-1, the full variable domain reads KAGVTQTPRYLIKTRGQQVTLSCSPISGHRSVSWYQQTPGQGLQFLFEYFSETQRNKGNFPGRFSGRQFSNSRSEMNVSTLELGDSALYLCASSVGLAGGDEQFFGPGTRLTVL.

The gene calls are TRBV6-1 and TRBJ2-1; D is uncertain. CDR1 and CDR2 from the germline V gene are MNHNS and SASEGT. The CDR3 consists of 15 residues. V lost 0 bases and J lost 5, with 11 bases in between. The CDR3 DNA reads TGTGCCAGCAGTGAAGCGGTCCGGGCTAACAATGAGCAGTTCTTC. It encodes CASSEAVRANNEQFF.

The rearrangement links TRBV9 to TRBJ2-3, with 12 bases aligning to TRBD2. The CDR3 runs 16 residues. V shed 4 bases, J shed 4 bases, and the junction held 7 bases outside the gene matches. Germline CDR1 SGDLS, CDR2 YYNGEE. The CDR3 DNA sequence: TGTGCCAGCAGCTTCAGGACTAGCGGGATATCAGATACGCAGTATTTT. Translating gives CASSFRTSGISDTQYF.

Concerning this clone: Other DNA sequences in this sample translate to the same CDR3. The chain links TRBV9 to TRBJ2-1; TRBD2 matches at 7 bases. The V gene end was trimmed by 2 bases and the J gene end by 0 bases; junction bases not matched to a gene: 2. Germline V gives CDR1 SGDLS, CDR2 YYNGEE. This CDR3 comprises 15 residues. The CDR3 sequence: CASSVAGVSYNEQFF. The CDR3 DNA follows: TGTGCCAGCAGCGTGGCGGGAGTCTCCTACAATGAGCAGTTCTTC.

The J gene is TRBJ2-7, the V gene TRBV6-6; D ambiguous. V was cut by 2 bases and J by 6 bases, with 17 bases left in between. Germline V gene sequence: CDR1 MNHNY, CDR2 SVGAGI (reference sequence). CDR3 size: 15 residues. CDR3 coding DNA: TGTGCCAGCAGTTACCCCACAGATTCCTCTAGCGAGCAGTACTTC. As protein: CASSYPTDSSSEQYF.

The CDR3 region has the DNA TGCGCCAGCAGCTTGTTGGGGGCGGCCAAAAACATTCAGTACTTC. Protein product: CASSLLGAAKNIQYF. The gene calls are TRBV5-1 and TRBJ2-4, with a weak D call TRBD1 (6 bases). Trimming removed 1 base at V and 1 base at J, with 9 bases between. Germline assignment: CDR1 SGHRS and CDR2 YFSETQ. This CDR3 contains 15 residues.

The chain has TRBV10-3 and TRBJ2-7, with TRBD2 identical over 9 bases. V lost 2 bases, J lost 7 bases, and 3 bases stayed unmatched. The CDR3 covers 13 residues. In germline, CDR1 is ENHRY, CDR2 SYGVKD. CDR3 residues: CAISERTSEEQYF. CDR3 in DNA: TGTGCCATCAGTGAGAGGACTAGCGAGGAGCAGTACTTC.

The genes are TRBV7-2 and TRBJ1-2, with 11 bases fitting TRBD1. The germline CDR1 and CDR2 sequences are SGHTA and FQGNSA. V dropped 3 bases and J dropped 1; count of bases not matched to a gene: 7. This CDR3 is built from 17 residues. The DNA for the CDR3 is TGTGCCAGCAGCTTGGCCGGGACAGGGGGTCTTAACTATGGCTACACCTTC. Translating gives CASSLAGTGGLNYGYTF.

V and J are TRBV7-7 and TRBJ1-4; TRBD1 matches at 7 bases. With V trimmed by 2 bases and J by 2 bases, 2 bases remained unmatched. The germline V gene has CDR1 SSHAT and CDR2 FNYEAQ (reference sequence). There are 15 residues in the CDR3. The CDR3 here is CASSLRGGTNEKLFF. The CDR3 DNA follows: TGTGCCAGCAGCTTAAGAGGGGGCACTAATGAAAAACTGTTTTTT.

The rearrangement joins TRBV5-1 to TRBJ2-7; tentative D call: TRBD2 (6 bases). Trimming stripped 0 bases from V and 1 base from J, with 17 bases between. The germline gives CDR1 SGHRS, CDR2 YFSETQ. This CDR3 is built from 17 residues. CDR3 nucleotide sequence: TGCGCCAGCAGCTTGGCCGGAGGTAGCGGATTGTCCTACGAGCAGTACTTC. Translated: CASSLAGGSGLSYEQYF.

This chain uses TRBV4-2 with TRBJ1-3; D is unresolved. Germline V gene data show CDR1 as LGHNA and CDR2 as YNFKEQ. V lost 3 bases, J lost 0 bases, and 15 bases lay in between. The CDR3 is made up of 17 amino acids. CDR3 nucleotides: TGTGCCAGCAGCCACGGAGAATCTAGAACCTCTGGAAACACCATATATTTT. Its protein product is CASSHGESRTSGNTIYF.

The chain combines TRBV28 with TRBJ2-4, with TRBD1 matching 9 bases. Per the germline V gene, CDR1 is MDHEN and CDR2 is SYDVKM. V shed 8 bases, J shed 7 bases, and the junction held 12 bases outside the gene matches. This CDR3 region has 15 residues. This CDR3 is CASLPGTGPWNIQYF. Written as DNA, the CDR3 is TGTGCCAGCCTACCCGGGACAGGGCCCTGGAACATTCAGTACTTC. Looking up the rest from reference TRBV28 and TRBJ2-4 gives the full variable domain: DVKVTQSSRYLVKRTGEKVFLECVQDMDHENMFWYRQDPGLGLRLIYFSYDVKMKEKGDIPEGYSVSREKKERFSLILESASTNQTSMYLCASLPGTGPWNIQYFGAGTRLSVL.

The chain links TRBV27 to TRBJ2-3; D is unclear. The V end was cut by 5 bases, the J end by 1 base, with 10 bases between. The CDR3 length is 14 residues. Germline CDR1 and CDR2: MNHEY and SMNVEV (reference sequence). The CDR3 DNA reads TGTGCCAGCAGTCTTTTAGACGGCACAGATACGCAGTATTTT. As protein: CASSLLDGTDTQYF.

The chain joins TRBV6-1 to TRBJ2-5; no clear D. Germline CDR1 reads MNHNS; CDR2 reads SASEGT. Trimming left V 6 bases short and J 4 bases short, with 9 bases between. The CDR3 extends over 12 amino acids. The CDR3: CASSGSLETQYF. DNA for the CDR3: TGTGCCAGCAGCGGTAGCCTAGAGACCCAGTACTTC.

This chain joins TRBV4-1 and TRBJ2-3; D remains unclear. The CDR3 spans 15 residues. Germline loops: CDR1 MGHRA, CDR2 YSYEKL. The germline V and J ends were trimmed by 1 base and 0 bases, with 8 bases remaining between them. Here the CDR3 reads CASSQARTSTDTQYF. CDR3 sequence (DNA): TGCGCCAGCAGCCAAGCAAGGACCAGCACAGATACGCAGTATTTT.

A word on this clone: One end of the junction is discordant with germline, which a read error may explain. J is TRBJ2-2 and V is TRBV4-3; D ambiguous. The length of the CDR3 is 13 residues. Germline lookup yields CDR1 LGHNA and CDR2 YSLEER. The CDR3 coding sequence is TGCGCCAGCAGTCAAGAGTGGGCCGGGGAGCTGTTTTTT. The encoded protein is CASSQEWAGELFF.

The count of this clone is one. The chain carries TRBV6-5 and TRBJ1-2; D might be TRBD1 (5 bases). The CDR3 length is 14 residues. CDR1 is MNHEY, CDR2 SVGAGI, per germline. With 6 bases removed from V and 1 base from J, the gap between germline ends came to 12 bases. This chain's CDR3 is CASRWPGGNYGYTF. The CDR3 nucleotides are TGTGCCAGCAGGTGGCCGGGGGGTAACTATGGCTACACCTTC.

The V and J genes are TRBV5-1 and TRBJ2-1; D not resolved. Germline V gene lookup returns CDR1 SGHRS and CDR2 YFSETQ. This CDR3 is 13 amino acids long. Between the trimmed V and J ends, which lost 6 bases and 0 bases, there was a span of 7 bases. The CDR3 here is CASTRSSYNEQFF. The CDR3 nucleotides read TGCGCCAGCACTCGCAGCTCCTACAATGAGCAGTTCTTC.

The chain couples TRBV28 to TRBJ1-6; no reliable D call. The germline V gene encodes CDR1 MDHEN and CDR2 SYDVKM. The CDR3 is 14 amino acids. The V gene lost 3 bases and the J gene lost 8 bases, with 11 bases spanning the gap. The CDR3 coding sequence is TGTGCCAGCAGTTTGGGAGGGTTGTATTCACCCCTCCACTTT. Amino acids: CASSLGGLYSPLHF.

The DNA for the CDR3 is TGTGCCAGCAGTTCAAAGAACAGGGCCCCCTACAATGAGCAGTTCTTC. Encoded protein: CASSSKNRAPYNEQFF. The chain joins TRBV28 to TRBJ2-1, with D tentatively TRBD1 (6 bases). The CDR3 sequence is 16 residues long. Germline V lookup: CDR1 MDHEN, CDR2 SYDVKM. V was trimmed by 4 bases and J by 2 bases, leaving 15 bases between them.

The chain carries TRBV9 and TRBJ1-3, with TRBD1 matching over 7 bases. Trimming at V came to 4 bases and at J to 3 bases, leaving 4 bases not matched to a gene. This CDR3 has 14 residues. The germline V gene encodes CDR1 SGDLS and CDR2 YYNGEE. CDR3 sequence reads: CASSLQGIGNTIYF. CDR3 in DNA: TGTGCCAGCAGCCTACAGGGGATTGGAAACACCATATATTTT.

The rearrangement links TRBV11-2 to TRBJ2-5, with D tentatively TRBD1 (6 bases). The germline CDR1 and CDR2 sequences are SGHAT and FQNNGV. V lost 3 bases to trimming and J lost 5 bases, with 19 bases between them. This CDR3 is 16 amino acids long. The CDR3 sequence: CASSFRTMGAGETQYF. The CDR3, as DNA: TGTGCCAGCAGCTTCAGAACAATGGGGGCCGGCGAGACCCAGTACTTC.

The chain has TRBV9 and TRBJ1-3; no clear D gene. The CDR3 covers 16 residues. V was cut by 1 base and J by 9 bases, with 20 bases left in between. Looked up from germline, CDR1 is SGDLS and CDR2 is YYNGEE. The CDR3 DNA reads TGTGCCAGCAGCGTAAGAGAGGAGTTGTGGGGAGGCACCATATATTTT. Protein: CASSVREELWGGTIYF.

The chain links TRBV7-9 to TRBJ1-3, with D hard to call. Deletions cut 5 bases from V and 0 bases from J, with 8 bases between. The CDR3 loop spans 14 amino acids. CDR1 and CDR2 (germline): SEHNR, FQNEAQ (reference sequence). This CDR3 is CASSPLVSGNTIYF. As DNA, the CDR3 is TGTGCCAGCAGCCCCCTAGTCTCTGGAAACACCATATATTTT.

The V gene is TRBV28, the J gene TRBJ2-7, with TRBD1 identical over 9 bases. The V and J ends lost 5 bases and 4 bases, in that order; junction bases with no gene match: 18. Germline CDR1 MDHEN, CDR2 SYDVKM. This CDR3 comprises 18 residues. CDR3 sequence: CASSGPMVGTGILYEQYF. The CDR3 DNA follows: TGTGCCAGCAGTGGCCCGATGGTGGGGACAGGGATTCTTTACGAGCAGTACTTC.

The chain joins TRBV11-2 to TRBJ2-1; possibly TRBD1 or TRBD2 for D (6 bases each). Germline CDR1 is SGHAT and CDR2 is FQNNGV. The V end was cut by 10 bases, the J end by 9 bases, with 22 bases between. The CDR3 runs to 14 residues. In DNA form, the CDR3 reads TGTGCCACCCGACGGCAGATAGGGGGGAGTGAGCAGTTCTTC. Residues: CATRRQIGGSEQFF. The full variable domain, with the rest looked up from reference TRBV11-2 and TRBJ2-1, is EAGVAQSPRYKIIEKRQSVAFWCNPISGHATLYWYQQILGQGPKLLIQFQNNGVVDDSQLPKDRFSAERLKGVDSTLKIQPAKLEDSAVYLCATRRQIGGSEQFFGPGTRLTVL.

The V gene is TRBV6-1, the J gene TRBJ2-7; 10 bases align to TRBD1. The CDR3 has 14 amino acids. CDR1 and CDR2 (germline): MNHNS, SASEGT. Losses at the gene ends were 2 bases for V and 6 bases for J; bases not matched to a gene: 4. The CDR3 nucleotides read TGTGCCAGCAGTGAAATAGGGACAGGGGCCGAGCAGTACTTC. Its protein product is CASSEIGTGAEQYF.

The J gene is TRBJ2-6, the V gene TRBV4-3; unclear D gene. Germline V gene lookup returns CDR1 LGHNA and CDR2 YSLEER. Trimming took off 0 bases at V and 4 bases at J, with 7 bases between the two ends. CDR3 length equals 15 residues. The CDR3 nucleotides are TGCGCCAGCAGCCAAGATAGAACCGGGGCCAACGTCCTGACTTTC. Encoded protein: CASSQDRTGANVLTF.

This chain joins TRBV21-1 and TRBJ2-3; the table calls TRBD1, which could not be checked here. TRBV21-1 is a pseudogene. This CDR3 has 18 amino acids. The CDR3 nucleotides are TGTGCCAGCACCGGACTACCCCAAGACAGGGTGAACACAGATACGCAGTATTTT. It translates to CASTGLPQDRVNTDTQYF.